A single TCR beta chain is shown here with its context. This record belongs to a study of blood T cell repertoires in COVID-19. The CDR3 has 15 residues. V shed 1 base and J 5 bases; nucleotides not matched to a gene: 3. Germline V CDR1 and CDR2: SGHTA, FQGNSA. The protocol was immunoSEQ multiplex PCR, while the TCRdb copy is restricted to in-frame clones and leaves out a portion. The sample comprises around 80,000 clones, about 73% of which are singletons, and 5.7% rests with the top ten. This TCR derives from a man aged 45 to 65 with active or convalescent COVID-19. This chain uses TRBV7-2 with TRBJ2-1; 9 bases agree with TRBD2. Sequencing was carried out using peripheral blood. The chain's CDR3 is CASSLGLAGNNEQFF. In DNA, the CDR3 is TGTGCCAGCAGCTTAGGGCTAGCGGGAAACAATGAGCAGTTCTTC.